The present entry profiles one TCR beta chain with its context. No antigen is known for it. The sample originates from a study of T cell responses to AZD1222 COVID-19 vaccine. Whole-study results and caveats: Reportedly, close to half of spike-specific TCRs are directed against unmutated variant regions. Possibly, clonal diversity was underestimated; donors were largely white British and included more females. Seropositive status at baseline applied to only six AZD1222 recipients.

Produced via immunoSEQ multiplex PCR; TCRdb's table is partial and in-frame only. The top ten hold 4% to 5.5% of the sample, which has over 150,000 clones, 90% to 95% seen once. Trimming took off 3 bases at V and 7 bases at J, with 18 bases between the two ends. The CDR3 has 15 residues. The V gene's germline CDR1 is KGHSH and CDR2 LQKENI. The sample was peripheral blood, taken on day 0 of MenACWY control vaccination. The receptor comes from an adult in good health. This chain joins TRBV18 and TRBJ2-5, with D perhaps TRBD2 (6 bases). CDR3 DNA sequence: TGTGCCAGCTCACCGCTACCGGGGGATGAGGGGACCCAGTACTTC. Translated: CASSPLPGDEGTQYF.